These 27 T cell receptor beta chains were sequenced from one sample in a study of CD8+ T cells in alopecia areata. Reverse transcribed after extraction, RNA yielded cDNA as the sequencing template. TCRdb keeps only in-frame clones here, not all; method: immunoSEQ multiplex PCR. The table lists more than 150,000 clones, 50% to 60% of them singletons. Sequences were derived from CD4+ T cells sorted from blood, sampled at week 0. The receptors stem from a human donor with alopecia areata.

The rearrangement joins TRBV29-1 to TRBJ2-7, with a possible D match to TRBD1 (6 bases). CDR3 length: 11 amino acids. Germline CDR1 reads SQVTM; CDR2 reads ANQGSEA. Trimming removed 7 bases from V and 6 bases from J, with 13 bases in between. The CDR3 spells CSGLQGSEQYF. The CDR3 DNA reads as TGCAGCGGACTACAGGGCTCCGAGCAGTACTTC.

A few counts support this clone. V usage is TRBV29-1 and J usage is TRBJ2-3; D gene uncertain. The CDR3 is 11 amino acids. Germline CDR1 and CDR2: SQVTM and ANQGSEA. V lost 5 bases, J lost 6 bases, and 9 bases lay in between. The CDR3 DNA is TGCAGCGTTAGATCTGGCGATACGCAGTATTTT. Its translation is CSVRSGDTQYF.

This clone came up a few times. The rearrangement uses TRBV11-2 and TRBJ2-1; 7 bases line up with TRBD2. The CDR3 has 15 residues. V gave up 0 bases and J gave up 10 bases; unmatched junction bases: 9. Germline values: CDR1 SGHAT, CDR2 FQNNGV. The CDR3 DNA is TGTGCCAGCAGCTTAGATCGAGGTAGCGGGTACGAGCAGTTCTTC. It translates to CASSLDRGSGYEQFF.

This clone was recorded a few times. The rearrangement joins TRBV5-1 to TRBJ2-4; TRBD1 aligns across 10 bases. This CDR3 is 13 amino acids long. CDR1 and CDR2 (germline): SGHRS, YFSETQ. V was clipped by 4 bases and J by 8 bases; unmatched bases: 3. CDR3 coding DNA: TGCGCCAGCAGCGGGACAGGGGAGGACATTCAGTACTTC. Amino acids: CASSGTGEDIQYF.

The J gene is TRBJ2-1, the V gene TRBV20-1, with unresolved D. The germline CDR1 and CDR2 sequences are DFQATT and SNEGSKA (reference sequence). Trimming took off 6 bases at V and 8 bases at J, with 11 bases between the two ends. This CDR3 contains 11 residues. The CDR3 is CSAASPHEQFF. In DNA, the CDR3 is TGCAGTGCCGCTTCGCCGCATGAGCAGTTCTTC.

The chain recombines TRBV30 with TRBJ1-4; D is perhaps TRBD1 (6 bases). Germline V gene sequence: CDR1 GTSNPN, CDR2 SVGIG (reference sequence). Between the trimmed V and J ends, which lost 3 bases and 7 bases, there was a span of 15 bases. This CDR3 spans 14 amino acids. The CDR3 loop reads CAWRGGGQGEKLFF. DNA for the CDR3: TGTGCCTGGAGAGGCGGGGGGCAGGGTGAAAAACTGTTTTTT.

The genes are TRBV5-1 and TRBJ2-3; 10 bases are shared with TRBD2. Trimming took 9 bases from V and 6 from J; bases not matched to a gene: 10. Germline V CDR1 and CDR2: SGHRS, YFSETQ. This CDR3 spans 14 amino acids. The CDR3 DNA follows: TGCGCCACCAAAGCTAGCGGGGGTACCGATACGCAGTATTTT. Protein product: CATKASGGTDTQYF.

This clone was picked up a small number of times. The rearrangement joins TRBV4-2 to TRBJ1-2; no clear D gene. V shed 0 bases and J shed 4 bases, with 15 bases lying between them. CDR1 and CDR2 (germline): LGHNA, YNFKEQ. The CDR3 covers 16 residues. The CDR3 nucleotides read TGTGCCAGCAGCCAAGATGGGCCAGCAGTATTCTATGGCTACACCTTC. Its translation: CASSQDGPAVFYGYTF.

The chain has TRBV6-5 and TRBJ1-6, with D perhaps TRBD1 (5 bases). The CDR3 sequence is 12 residues long. Germline V gives CDR1 MNHEY, CDR2 SVGAGI. V was cut by 6 bases and J by 7 bases, with 7 bases left in between. This CDR3 is CASRAGNSPLHF. The CDR3 region has the DNA TGTGCCAGCAGGGCAGGGAATTCACCCCTCCACTTT.

V gene TRBV6-5 combines with J gene TRBJ1-1, with D perhaps matching TRBD1 (5 bases). In germline, CDR1 is MNHEY, CDR2 SVGAGI. The CDR3 spans 15 residues. V was pared by 5 bases and J by 1 base, with 14 bases between. In nucleotides, the CDR3 is TGTGCCAGCAGTAGGAAGGGCAGGGAGAACACTGAAGCTTTCTTT. It yields the protein CASSRKGRENTEAFF.

The chain carries TRBV6-5 and TRBJ2-5, with D possibly being TRBD1 (6 bases). V lost 5 bases to trimming and J lost 4 bases, with 14 bases between them. This CDR3 spans 14 amino acids. CDR1 is MNHEY and CDR2 is SVGAGI in the germline V gene. The CDR3 DNA reads TGTGCCAGCAGTCTCAGGGGTGTCCGAGAGACCCAGTACTTC. It codes for CASSLRGVRETQYF.

The chain combines TRBV29-1 with TRBJ1-1; D unclear. The CDR3 length is 13 residues. Germline V CDR1 and CDR2: SQVTM, ANQGSEA. Trimming left V 5 bases short and J 4 bases short, with 14 bases between. CDR3 DNA sequence: TGCAGCGTTCTGACTAGGTATGGCACTGAAGCTTTCTTT. This codes for CSVLTRYGTEAFF. Variable domain in full (rest from reference TRBV29-1 and TRBJ1-1): SAVISQKPSRDICQRGTSLTIQCQVDSQVTMMFWYRQQPGQSLTLIATANQGSEATYESGFVIDKFPISRPNLTFSTLTVSNMSPEDSSIYLCSVLTRYGTEAFFGQGTRLTVV.

The rearrangement uses TRBV4-1 and TRBJ2-1; D might be TRBD2 (6 bases). This CDR3 contains 14 residues. Trimming took 1 base from V and 7 from J, leaving 11 bases between them. Germline V gives CDR1 MGHRA, CDR2 YSYEKL. For the CDR3, the DNA is TGCGCCAGCAGCCAAGTAACTAGCCTGAATGAGCAGTTCTTC. Protein: CASSQVTSLNEQFF.

The rearrangement uses TRBV23-1 and TRBJ2-5, with a possible D match to TRBD1 (6 bases). Being an ORF, TRBV23-1 has a function that is uncertain. V was clipped by 3 bases and J by 3 bases, with 17 bases between them. This CDR3 has 16 residues. CDR3 in amino acids: CASSQAHRTAEETQYF. CDR3 nucleotides: TGCGCCAGCAGTCAGGCCCACCGGACAGCCGAAGAGACCCAGTACTTC.

The CDR3 is CASTFRVHLSYEQYF. The CDR3 DNA sequence: TGTGCCAGCACCTTCAGGGTGCACCTCTCCTACGAGCAGTACTTC. J is TRBJ2-7 and V is TRBV2; TRBD1 might be the D (5 bases). V dropped 7 bases and J dropped 0 bases, with 16 bases sitting between them. This CDR3 contains 15 residues. CDR1 SNHLY and CDR2 FYNNEI come from the germline V gene.

V usage is TRBV9 and J usage is TRBJ2-1; 9 bases fit TRBD1. Unmatched junction bases numbered 7, after V lost 4 bases and J lost 5 bases. The CDR3 length is 15 residues. From germline, CDR1 is SGDLS and CDR2 YYNGEE. CDR3 sequence reads: CASSLTGGMDNEQFF. In DNA form, the CDR3 reads TGTGCCAGCAGCTTAACAGGGGGCATGGACAATGAGCAGTTCTTC.

This clone was recorded at least ten times. This rearrangement joins TRBV19 to TRBJ2-5, with D unresolved. V lost 7 bases to trimming and J lost 5 bases, with 17 bases between them. This CDR3 has 14 amino acids. Germline V gene lookup returns CDR1 LNHDA and CDR2 SQIVND (reference sequence). CDR3 residues: CASMGTGFAETQYF. The CDR3 nucleotides read TGTGCCAGTATGGGTACCGGATTTGCGGAGACCCAGTACTTC.

The rearrangement uses TRBV29-1 and TRBJ1-4; D perhaps matches TRBD1 (5 bases). The germline V and J ends were trimmed by 4 bases and 3 bases, with 9 bases remaining between them. The CDR3 spans 13 residues. Germline V lookup: CDR1 SQVTM, CDR2 ANQGSEA. CDR3 nucleotide sequence: TGCAGCGTTGCCCGGGGACCTAATGAAAAACTGTTTTTT. It yields the protein CSVARGPNEKLFF.

The CDR3 DNA is TGTGCCAGCAGTGGGGGGGAGACCCAGTACTTC. It yields the protein CASSGGETQYF. The chain carries TRBV25-1 and TRBJ2-5; D tentatively reads TRBD1 or TRBD2 (5 bases each). CDR1 is MGHDK, CDR2 SYGVNS, per germline. The CDR3 is 11 residues long. Trimming took off 4 bases at V and 5 bases at J, with 5 bases between the two ends.

V usage is TRBV7-9 and J usage is TRBJ2-5; D possibly corresponds to TRBD1 (5 bases). CDR3 length equals 14 residues. Germline-derived CDR1 and CDR2 are SEHNR and FQNEAQ (reference sequence). The V and J ends lost 6 bases and 3 bases respectively, with 14 bases between them. CDR3 protein: CASSPRGLKETQYF. As DNA, the CDR3 is TGTGCCAGCAGTCCTAGGGGATTAAAAGAGACCCAGTACTTC.

This clone is a singleton in its sample. The chain combines TRBV7-8 with TRBJ2-3; 9 positions match TRBD2. CDR1 SGHVS and CDR2 FQNEAQ come from the germline V gene. The CDR3 has 14 amino acids. The V and J ends lost 8 bases and 7 bases, in that order; junction bases with no gene match: 10. In DNA, the CDR3 is TGTGCCAGCCGGGCTAGCGGGGATTCGAATACGCAGTATTTT. Residues: CASRASGDSNTQYF.

This clone was seen a handful of times. The J gene is TRBJ2-1, the V gene TRBV5-1, with D hard to call. The CDR3 length is 15 residues. Germline V gene sequence: CDR1 SGHRS, CDR2 YFSETQ. Trimming shortened V by 1 base and J by 5 bases, and 13 bases separated the two germline ends. The CDR3 sequence is CASSLMGSANNEQFF. CDR3 nucleotides: TGCGCCAGCAGCTTGATGGGCTCCGCAAACAATGAGCAGTTCTTC.

The chain is built from TRBV4-1 and TRBJ2-3; no firm D call. Germline V gives CDR1 MGHRA, CDR2 YSYEKL. The V end was cut by 4 bases, the J end by 6 bases, with 5 bases between. The CDR3 contains 11 residues. The chain's CDR3 is CASSRADTQYF. The CDR3 nucleotides read TGCGCCAGCAGCCGGGCTGATACGCAGTATTTT.

The chain uses TRBV29-1 and TRBJ2-1; the match to TRBD1 covers 8 bases. Germline V lookup: CDR1 SQVTM, CDR2 ANQGSEA. V gave up 4 bases and J gave up 7 bases; unmatched junction bases: 6. The CDR3 extends over 13 amino acids. The CDR3: CSVVRTGRNEQFF. Written as DNA, the CDR3 is TGCAGCGTTGTTAGGACAGGGCGGAATGAGCAGTTCTTC.

The rearrangement joins TRBV10-3 to TRBJ1-5, with TRBD1 matching 9 bases. The CDR3 length is 15 residues. The trim removed 4 bases at V and 7 bases at J, leaving 8 bases unmatched. Germline assignment: CDR1 ENHRY and CDR2 SYGVKD. The CDR3 DNA is TGTGCCATCAGTGTGGCGGGACAGGGAGGCCAGCCCCAGCATTTT. Amino acid sequence: CAISVAGQGGQPQHF.

The table lists this clone with a few counts. This chain joins TRBV5-5 and TRBJ1-1; D not certain. Germline V gives CDR1 SGHKS, CDR2 YYEKEE (reference sequence). This CDR3 has 11 amino acids. V was shortened by 1 base and J by 2 bases, with 0 bases between the two germline ends. The CDR3 spells CASSLNTEAFF. CDR3 in DNA: TGTGCCAGCAGCTTGAACACTGAAGCTTTCTTT.

V is TRBV9 and J is TRBJ2-3; 15 bases align to TRBD2. V shed 0 bases, J shed 7 bases, and the junction held 6 bases outside the gene matches. The CDR3 is made up of 17 amino acids. Germline CDR1 and CDR2: SGDLS and YYNGEE. The CDR3 DNA reads as TGTGCCAGCAGCGTAGGGACTAGCGGGGGGGAGGTGAATACGCAGTATTTT. Translated, it gives CASSVGTSGGEVNTQYF.